This T cell receptor beta chain was sequenced for a study of cytomegalovirus exposure and HLA in healthy donors (dated by TCRdb to about 2017). Concerning the study at large: A later analysis indicated that the 95 to 150 validation repertoires were generated on the platform also employed for the approximately 700 repertoires of the first cohort. The study aimed to test whether signatures of past pathogen exposure could be identified by cataloging public T cell receptors. A separate validation cohort of 100 to 150 different subjects was used in addition to the roughly 700-subject first cohort. The study combined high-throughput TCR immunosequencing, statistical association of individual TCRs with disease status, and machine learning to predict cytomegalovirus infection status.

CDR1 is given as GTSNPN and CDR2 as SVGIG, both from the germline V gene (reference sequence). Cut back by 1 base and 0 bases, the V and J ends lie 13 bases apart. The CDR3 runs 16 residues from the cysteine to the phenylalanine. Just the 48-base CDR3 DNA is kept, in frame starting at base 1. The library was prepared using the immunoSEQ multiplex PCR assay. On the study's bioinformatics: A statistical classification framework was built for diagnosing cytomegalovirus status from the catalog of TCR beta chain sequences. The immuneACCESS repertoire file appears here via TCRdb, limited to in-frame rearrangements. These files lack a portion of the clones; in checked studies, under half of the deficit traces to unresolved V genes, and the cause of the others is not known. The DNA gave D and trimming, while V, J and clone size come from that table. The sample table holds some 260,000 clones, of which about 92% were seen once. The ten largest account for around 3.1% of the sample.

Separate from the roughly 650-subject first cohort, the validation cohort of roughly 120 subjects was the group to which the donors belonged. Overall results and qualifications from the work: The classifier was reported to diagnose cytomegalovirus status with high specificity and sensitivity in both the original and validation cohorts. Most TCR sequences were observed very rarely across donors, whereas some public TCRs were present in many individuals. A few of the identified cytomegalovirus-associated TCR beta chains were confirmed in vitro to be specific for cytomegalovirus antigens. The validation cohort had no HLA typing available for a later analysis, so co-occurrence within that cohort was assessed over all 120 repertoires. A total of around 150 TCR beta chains were listed by the study as associated with cytomegalovirus. A later analysis found that TCRs clustered in the first cohort also tended to co-occur in the roughly 110 validation repertoires, with 90% to 95% of cluster scores above 0. The authors suggested that the approach could potentially be extended to other disease states and immunological phenotypes.

Concerning this clone itself: Its antigen has not been determined. Base qualities are missing; no much larger clone stands one base away.

The chain is assembled from TRBV30 and TRBJ2-1; no D gene can be assigned with confidence. The clonotype was recovered from a woman in her 30s in good health and CMV-seronegative. Sequenced input: PBMCs. For the CDR3, the sequence is CAWSGSVTSSYNEQFF. The bases read TGTGCCTGGAGTGGTTCAGTCACGAGCTCCTACAATGAGCAGTTCTTC. Where the CDR3 stops, the reference TRBV30 and TRBJ2-1 genes take over; the full variable domain is SQTIHQWPATLVQPVGSPLSLECTVEGTSNPNLYWYRQAAGRGLQLLFYSVGIGQISSEVPQNLSASRPQDRQFILSSKKLLLSDSGFYLCAWSGSVTSSYNEQFFGPGTRLTVL.